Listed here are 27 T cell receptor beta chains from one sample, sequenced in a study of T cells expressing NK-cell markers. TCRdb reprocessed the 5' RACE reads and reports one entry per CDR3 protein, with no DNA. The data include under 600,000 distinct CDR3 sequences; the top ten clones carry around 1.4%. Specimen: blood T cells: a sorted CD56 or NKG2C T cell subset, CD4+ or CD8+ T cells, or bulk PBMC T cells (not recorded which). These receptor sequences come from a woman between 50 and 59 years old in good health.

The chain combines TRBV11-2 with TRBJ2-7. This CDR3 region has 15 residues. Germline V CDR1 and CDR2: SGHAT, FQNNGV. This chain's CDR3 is CASSLAPTTNYEQYF.

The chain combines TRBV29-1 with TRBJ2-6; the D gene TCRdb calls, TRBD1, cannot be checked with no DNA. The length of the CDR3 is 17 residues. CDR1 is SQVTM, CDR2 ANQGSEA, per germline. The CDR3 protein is CSVLGREPVSGANVLTF.

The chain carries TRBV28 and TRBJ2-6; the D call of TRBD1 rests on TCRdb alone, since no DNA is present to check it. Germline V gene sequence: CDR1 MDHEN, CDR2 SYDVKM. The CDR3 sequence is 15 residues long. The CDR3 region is CASSSPRDGANVLTF. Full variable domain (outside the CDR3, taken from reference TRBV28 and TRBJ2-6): DVKVTQSSRYLVKRTGEKVFLECVQDMDHENMFWYRQDPGLGLRLIYFSYDVKMKEKGDIPEGYSVSREKKERFSLILESASTNQTSMYLCASSSPRDGANVLTFGAGSRLTVL.

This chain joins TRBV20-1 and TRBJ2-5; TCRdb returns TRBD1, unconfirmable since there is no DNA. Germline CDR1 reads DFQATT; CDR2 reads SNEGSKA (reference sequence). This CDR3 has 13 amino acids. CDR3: CSARDVFLETQYF.

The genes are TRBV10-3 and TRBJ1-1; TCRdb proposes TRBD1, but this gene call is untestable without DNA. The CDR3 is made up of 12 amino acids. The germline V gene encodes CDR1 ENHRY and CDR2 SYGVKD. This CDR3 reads CAISEQGTEAFF.

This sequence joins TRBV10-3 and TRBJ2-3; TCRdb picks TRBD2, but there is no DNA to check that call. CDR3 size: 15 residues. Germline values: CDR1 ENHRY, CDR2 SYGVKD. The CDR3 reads CAISSPGGPTDTQYF.

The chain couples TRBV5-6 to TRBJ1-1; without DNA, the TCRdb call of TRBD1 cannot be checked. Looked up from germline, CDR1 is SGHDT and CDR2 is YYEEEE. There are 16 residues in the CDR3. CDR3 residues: CASSLALDRGLTEAFF.

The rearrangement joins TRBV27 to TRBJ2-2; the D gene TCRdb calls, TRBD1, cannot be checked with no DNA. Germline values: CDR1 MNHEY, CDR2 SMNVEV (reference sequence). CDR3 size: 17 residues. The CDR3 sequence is CASGRSGSSLNTGELFF.

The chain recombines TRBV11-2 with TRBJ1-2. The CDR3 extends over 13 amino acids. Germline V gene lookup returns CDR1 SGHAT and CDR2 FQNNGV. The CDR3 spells CASSLSVNYGYTF.

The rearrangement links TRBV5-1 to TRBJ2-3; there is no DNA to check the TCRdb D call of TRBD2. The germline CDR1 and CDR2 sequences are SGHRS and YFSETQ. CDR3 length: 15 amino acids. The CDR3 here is CASSWKAGRADTQYF.

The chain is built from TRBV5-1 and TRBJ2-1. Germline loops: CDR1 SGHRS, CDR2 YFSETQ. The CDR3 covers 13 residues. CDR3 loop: CASRAESYNEQFF.

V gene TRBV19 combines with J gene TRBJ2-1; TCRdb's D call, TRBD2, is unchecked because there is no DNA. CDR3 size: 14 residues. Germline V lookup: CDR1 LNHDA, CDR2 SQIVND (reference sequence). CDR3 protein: CASSDPGLPSVGFF.

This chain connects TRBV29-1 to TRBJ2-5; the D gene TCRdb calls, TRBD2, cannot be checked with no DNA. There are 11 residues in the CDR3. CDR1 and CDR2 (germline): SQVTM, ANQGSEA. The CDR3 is CSWGESETQYF.

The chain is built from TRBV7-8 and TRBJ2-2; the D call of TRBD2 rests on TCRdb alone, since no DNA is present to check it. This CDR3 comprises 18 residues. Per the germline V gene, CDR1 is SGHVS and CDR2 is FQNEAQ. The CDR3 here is CASSLRRLAGGDTGELFF.

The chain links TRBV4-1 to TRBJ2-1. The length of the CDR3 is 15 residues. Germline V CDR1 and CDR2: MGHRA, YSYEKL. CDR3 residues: CASSQAFGLLNEQFF.

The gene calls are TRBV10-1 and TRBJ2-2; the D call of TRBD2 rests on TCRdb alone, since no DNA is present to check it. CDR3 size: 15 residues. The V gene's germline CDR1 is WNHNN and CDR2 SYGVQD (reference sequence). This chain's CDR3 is CASRTAGWRTGELFF.

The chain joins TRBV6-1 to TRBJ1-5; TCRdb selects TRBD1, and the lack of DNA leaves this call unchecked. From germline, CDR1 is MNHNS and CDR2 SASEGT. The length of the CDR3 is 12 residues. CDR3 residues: CAVQKQDQPQHF.

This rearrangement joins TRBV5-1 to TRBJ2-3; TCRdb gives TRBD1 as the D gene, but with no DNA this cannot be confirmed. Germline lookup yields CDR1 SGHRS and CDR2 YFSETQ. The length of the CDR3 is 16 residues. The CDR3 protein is CASSLVQRERADTQYF. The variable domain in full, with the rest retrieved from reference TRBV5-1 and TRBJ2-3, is KAGVTQTPRYLIKTRGQQVTLSCSPISGHRSVSWYQQTPGQGLQFLFEYFSETQRNKGNFPGRFSGRQFSNSRSEMNVSTLELGDSALYLCASSLVQRERADTQYFGPGTRLTVL.

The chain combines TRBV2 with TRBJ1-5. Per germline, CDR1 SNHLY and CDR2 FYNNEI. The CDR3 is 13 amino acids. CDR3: CASTEVGYQPQHF. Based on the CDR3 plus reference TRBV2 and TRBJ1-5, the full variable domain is EPEVTQTPSHQVTQMGQEVILRCVPISNHLYFYWYRQILGQKVEFLVSFYNNEISEKSEIFDDQFSVERPDGSNFTLKIRSTKLEDSAMYFCASTEVGYQPQHFGDGTRLSIL.

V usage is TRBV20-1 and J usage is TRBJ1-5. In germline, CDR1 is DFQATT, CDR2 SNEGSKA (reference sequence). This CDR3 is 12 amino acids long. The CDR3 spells CSAGRGPQPQHF.

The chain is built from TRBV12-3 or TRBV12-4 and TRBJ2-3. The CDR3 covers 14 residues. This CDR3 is CASSSSDSTDTQYF.

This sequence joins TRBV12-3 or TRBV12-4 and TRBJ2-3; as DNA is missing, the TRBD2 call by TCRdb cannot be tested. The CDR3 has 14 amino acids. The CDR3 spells CASTSAELTDTQYF.

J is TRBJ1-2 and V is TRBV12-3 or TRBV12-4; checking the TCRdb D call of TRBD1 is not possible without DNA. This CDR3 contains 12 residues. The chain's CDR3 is CASSPGRGGYTF.

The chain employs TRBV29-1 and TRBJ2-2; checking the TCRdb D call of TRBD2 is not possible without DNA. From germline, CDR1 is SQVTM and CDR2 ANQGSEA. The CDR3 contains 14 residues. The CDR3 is CSVRSGPRTGELFF.

CDR3: CASSLDGRRNTEAFF. The chain links TRBV5-1 to TRBJ1-1; the D gene TCRdb calls, TRBD1, cannot be checked with no DNA. Germline CDR1 SGHRS, CDR2 YFSETQ. This CDR3 contains 15 residues. Combining the CDR3 with reference TRBV5-1 and TRBJ1-1 gives the whole variable domain KAGVTQTPRYLIKTRGQQVTLSCSPISGHRSVSWYQQTPGQGLQFLFEYFSETQRNKGNFPGRFSGRQFSNSRSEMNVSTLELGDSALYLCASSLDGRRNTEAFFGQGTRLTVV.

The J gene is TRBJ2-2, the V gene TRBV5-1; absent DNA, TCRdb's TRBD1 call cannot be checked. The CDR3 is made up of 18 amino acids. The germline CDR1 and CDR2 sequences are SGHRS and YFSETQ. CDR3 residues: CASSLAGLNRGYTGELFF.

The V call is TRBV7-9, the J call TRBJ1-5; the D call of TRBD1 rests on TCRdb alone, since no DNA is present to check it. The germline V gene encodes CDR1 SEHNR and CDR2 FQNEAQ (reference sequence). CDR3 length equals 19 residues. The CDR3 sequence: CASSRLRGALGRSNQPQHF.